The clone carrying this T cell receptor (beta chain) came up many times. Antigen: not known. V lost 5 bases, J lost 4 bases, and 2 bases stayed unmatched. The CDR3 runs 15 residues. The germline CDR1 and CDR2 sequences are SGHTA and FQGNSA. This specimen belongs to a study of breast tumors, draining lymph nodes, adjacent tissues. TCRdb re-called the multiplex PCR reads with MiXCR, one entry per CDR3 protein. The top ten clones hold about 8% of a sample with 70,000 or so distinct CDR3 sequences, less than 45% of them seen once. Study-level results: Tumors had less TCR diversity than lymph nodes, more than nontumor tissue. The data were judged consistent with most tumor T cells coming from lymph node and expanding in tumor. Data only fit, rather than demonstrated, lymph node origin of most tumor T cells. Luminal-like breast cancer showed significantly higher tumor–nontumor repertoire similarity than basal-like.

The TCR was taken from a female donor with breast cancer. Some clones in this sample may be carry-over from other donors' samples. Sequencing was performed on breast tumor tissue. The rearrangement uses TRBV7-2 and TRBJ2-5; 15 bases align to TRBD2. The CDR3 loop reads CASSRGLAGGETQYF. In DNA form, the CDR3 reads TGTGCCAGCAGCCGGGGACTAGCGGGGGGAGAGACCCAGTACTTC.